What follows describes a single TCR beta chain. Authors' analysis steps: Amplification with reference gene primers provided the estimates of nucleated cell counts. The method was immunoSEQ multiplex PCR; TCRdb's version includes in-frame clones alone and lacks a portion of them. The DNA gave D and trimming, while V, J and clone size come from that table. Seen here are tens of thousands of clones, 85% to 90% observed once, and the top ten hold around 8.1%. This CDR3 is 13 amino acids long. Trimming pared 8 bases from V and 3 bases from J, leaving 12 bases between. The germline gives CDR1 MNHEY, CDR2 SMNVEV (reference sequence). The source of the sample is a study of blood T cell repertoires in COVID-19. Study-level background: COVID-19 samples, acute and convalescent, were from the United States, Italy and Spain. Sample material is recorded as cDNA or gDNA derived from T cells, B-cell-depleted T cells, or PBMCs.

This chain links TRBV27 with TRBJ2-3, with D hard to call. This clonotype originated in a man aged 25 to 40 with active or convalescent COVID-19. Sequenced sample: peripheral blood. The CDR3 bases are TGTGCCAGCGGATATTTGAGGACAGATACGCAGTATTTT. This gives the protein CASGYLRTDTQYF.